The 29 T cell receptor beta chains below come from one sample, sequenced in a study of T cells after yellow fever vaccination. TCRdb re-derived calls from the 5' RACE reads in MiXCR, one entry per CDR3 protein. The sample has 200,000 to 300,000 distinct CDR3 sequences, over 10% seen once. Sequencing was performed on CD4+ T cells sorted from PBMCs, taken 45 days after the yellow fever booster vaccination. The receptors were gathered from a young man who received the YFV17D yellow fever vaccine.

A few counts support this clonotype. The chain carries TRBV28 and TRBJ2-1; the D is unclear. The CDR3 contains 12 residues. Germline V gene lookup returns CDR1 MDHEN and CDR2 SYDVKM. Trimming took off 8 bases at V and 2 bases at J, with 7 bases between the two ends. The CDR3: CASGQTYNEQFF. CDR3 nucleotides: TGTGCCAGCGGGCAAACCTACAATGAGCAGTTCTTC.

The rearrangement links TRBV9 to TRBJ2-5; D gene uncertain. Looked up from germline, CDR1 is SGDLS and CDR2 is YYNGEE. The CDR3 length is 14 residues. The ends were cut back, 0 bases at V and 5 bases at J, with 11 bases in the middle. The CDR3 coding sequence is TGTGCCAGCAGCGTAGCGGTAGTGGGGGAGACCCAGTACTTC. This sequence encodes CASSVAVVGETQYF.

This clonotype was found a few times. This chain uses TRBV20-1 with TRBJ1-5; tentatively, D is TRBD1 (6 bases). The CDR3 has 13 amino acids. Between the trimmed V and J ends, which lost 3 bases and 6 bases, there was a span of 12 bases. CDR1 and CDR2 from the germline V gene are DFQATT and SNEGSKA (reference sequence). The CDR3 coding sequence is TGCAGTGCTAGGCAGGGGATATCTCAGCCCCAGCATTTT. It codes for CSARQGISQPQHF.

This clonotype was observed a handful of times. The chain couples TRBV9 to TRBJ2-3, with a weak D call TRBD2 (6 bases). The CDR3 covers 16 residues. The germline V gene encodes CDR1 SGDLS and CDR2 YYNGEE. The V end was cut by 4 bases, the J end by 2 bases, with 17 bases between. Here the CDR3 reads CASSTAPGLSTDTQYF. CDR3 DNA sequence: TGTGCCAGCAGCACAGCACCGGGACTTTCCACAGATACGCAGTATTTT. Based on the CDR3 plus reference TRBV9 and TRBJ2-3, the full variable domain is DSGVTQTPKHLITATGQRVTLRCSPRSGDLSVYWYQQSLDQGLQFLIQYYNGEERAKGNILERFSAQQFPDLHSELNLSSLELGDSALYFCASSTAPGLSTDTQYFGPGTRLTVL.

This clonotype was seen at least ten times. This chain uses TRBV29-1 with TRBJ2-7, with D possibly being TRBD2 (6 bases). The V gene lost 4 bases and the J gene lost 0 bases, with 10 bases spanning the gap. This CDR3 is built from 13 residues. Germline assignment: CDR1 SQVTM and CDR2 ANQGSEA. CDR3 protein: CSVAGDLSYEQYF. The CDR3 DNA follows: TGCAGCGTTGCGGGGGACCTCTCCTACGAGCAGTACTTC.

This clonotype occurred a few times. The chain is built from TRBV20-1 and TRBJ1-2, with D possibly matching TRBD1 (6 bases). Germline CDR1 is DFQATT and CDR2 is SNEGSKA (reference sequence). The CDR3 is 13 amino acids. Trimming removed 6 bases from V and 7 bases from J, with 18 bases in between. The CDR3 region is CSAKSSGGLGYTF. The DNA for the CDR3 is TGCAGTGCCAAGTCGTCCGGGGGCCTTGGCTACACCTTC.

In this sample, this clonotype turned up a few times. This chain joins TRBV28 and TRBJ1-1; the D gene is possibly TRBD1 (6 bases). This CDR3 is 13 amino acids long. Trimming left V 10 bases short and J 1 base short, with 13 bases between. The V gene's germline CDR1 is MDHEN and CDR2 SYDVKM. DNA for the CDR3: TGTGCCACCTTCTGGGGGGCGAACACTGAAGCTTTCTTT. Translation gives CATFWGANTEAFF.

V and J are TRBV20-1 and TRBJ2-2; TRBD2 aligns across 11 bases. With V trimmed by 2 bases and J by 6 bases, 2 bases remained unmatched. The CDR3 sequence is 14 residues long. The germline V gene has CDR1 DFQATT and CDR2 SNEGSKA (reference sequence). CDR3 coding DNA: TGCAGTGCTAGATTAGCGGGAGGGGCCGGGGAGCTGTTTTTT. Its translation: CSARLAGGAGELFF.

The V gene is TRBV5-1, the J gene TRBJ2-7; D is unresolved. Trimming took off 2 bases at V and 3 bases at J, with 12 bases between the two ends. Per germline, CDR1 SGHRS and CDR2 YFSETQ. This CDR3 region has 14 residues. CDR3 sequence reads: CASSFGSPGYEQYF. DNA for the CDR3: TGCGCCAGCAGCTTCGGCAGTCCGGGCTACGAGCAGTACTTC.

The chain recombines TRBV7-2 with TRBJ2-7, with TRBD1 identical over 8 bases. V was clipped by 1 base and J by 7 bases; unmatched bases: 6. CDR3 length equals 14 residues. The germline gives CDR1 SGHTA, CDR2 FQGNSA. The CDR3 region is CASSLEVGDREQYF. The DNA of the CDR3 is TGTGCCAGCAGCTTAGAGGTTGGGGACAGGGAGCAGTACTTC.

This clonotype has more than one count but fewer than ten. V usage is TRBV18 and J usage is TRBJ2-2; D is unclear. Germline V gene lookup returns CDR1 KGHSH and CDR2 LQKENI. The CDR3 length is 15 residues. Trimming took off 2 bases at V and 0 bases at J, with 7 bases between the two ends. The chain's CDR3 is CASSPMQANTGELFF. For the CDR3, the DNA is TGTGCCAGCTCACCAATGCAGGCGAACACCGGGGAGCTGTTTTTT.

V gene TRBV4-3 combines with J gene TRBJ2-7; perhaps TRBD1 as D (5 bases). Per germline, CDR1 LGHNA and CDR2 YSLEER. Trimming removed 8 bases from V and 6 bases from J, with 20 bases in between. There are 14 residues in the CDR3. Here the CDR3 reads CASHKHRSVCEQYF. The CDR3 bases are TGCGCCAGCCATAAGCACAGGAGTGTCTGCGAGCAGTACTTC.

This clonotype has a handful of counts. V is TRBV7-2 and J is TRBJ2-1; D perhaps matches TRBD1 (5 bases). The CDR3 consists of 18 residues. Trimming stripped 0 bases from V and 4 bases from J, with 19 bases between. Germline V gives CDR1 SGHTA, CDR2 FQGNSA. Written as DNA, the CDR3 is TGTGCCAGCAGCTTAGCCCCCGTCGGGCTAGGGGCATACAATGAGCAGTTCTTC. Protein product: CASSLAPVGLGAYNEQFF.

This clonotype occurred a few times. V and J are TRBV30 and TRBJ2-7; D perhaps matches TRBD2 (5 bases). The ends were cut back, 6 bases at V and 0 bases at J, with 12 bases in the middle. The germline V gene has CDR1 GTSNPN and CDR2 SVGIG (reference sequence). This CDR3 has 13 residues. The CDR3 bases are TGTGCCTGTCAGAGGGCTTTCTCCTACGAGCAGTACTTC. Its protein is CACQRAFSYEQYF.

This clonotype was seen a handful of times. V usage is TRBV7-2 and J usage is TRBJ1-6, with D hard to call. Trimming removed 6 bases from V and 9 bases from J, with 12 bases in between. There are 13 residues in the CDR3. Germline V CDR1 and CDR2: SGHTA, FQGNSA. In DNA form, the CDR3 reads TGTGCCAGCAGTCACGAGCGGCCTTCACCCCTCCACTTT. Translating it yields CASSHERPSPLHF.

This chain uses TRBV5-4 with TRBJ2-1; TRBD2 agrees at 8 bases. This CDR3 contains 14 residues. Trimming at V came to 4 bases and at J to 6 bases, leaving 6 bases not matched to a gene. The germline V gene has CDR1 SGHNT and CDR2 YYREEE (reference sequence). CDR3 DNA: TGTGCCAGCAGCGGACTAGCCTTATCCAATGAGCAGTTCTTC. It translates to CASSGLALSNEQFF.

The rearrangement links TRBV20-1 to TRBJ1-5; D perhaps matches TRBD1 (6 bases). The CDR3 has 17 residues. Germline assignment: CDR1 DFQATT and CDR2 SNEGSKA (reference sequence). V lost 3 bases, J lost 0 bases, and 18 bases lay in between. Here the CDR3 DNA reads TGCAGTGCTAGGGACGGCAAAAAGACAGGTAGCAATCAGCCCCAGCATTTT. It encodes CSARDGKKTGSNQPQHF.

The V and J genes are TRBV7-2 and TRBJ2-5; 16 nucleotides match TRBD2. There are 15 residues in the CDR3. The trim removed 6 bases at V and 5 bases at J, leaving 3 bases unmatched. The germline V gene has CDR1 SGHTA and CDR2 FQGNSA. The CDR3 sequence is CASSGTSGRAETQYF. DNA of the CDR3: TGTGCCAGCAGTGGGACTAGCGGGAGGGCGGAGACCCAGTACTTC.

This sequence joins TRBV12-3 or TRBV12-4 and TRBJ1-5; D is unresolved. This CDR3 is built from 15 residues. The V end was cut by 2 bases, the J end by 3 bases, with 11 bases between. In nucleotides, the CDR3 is TGTGCCAGCAGTTTACGTCAGAACTTCAATCAGCCCCAGCATTTT. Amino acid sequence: CASSLRQNFNQPQHF.

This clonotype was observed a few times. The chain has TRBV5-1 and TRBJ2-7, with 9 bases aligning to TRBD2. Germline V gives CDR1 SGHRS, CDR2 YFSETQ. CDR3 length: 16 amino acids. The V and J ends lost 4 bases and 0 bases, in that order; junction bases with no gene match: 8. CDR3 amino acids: CASSRGLAAVSYEQYF. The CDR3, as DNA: TGCGCCAGCAGCAGGGGACTAGCCGCCGTCTCCTACGAGCAGTACTTC.

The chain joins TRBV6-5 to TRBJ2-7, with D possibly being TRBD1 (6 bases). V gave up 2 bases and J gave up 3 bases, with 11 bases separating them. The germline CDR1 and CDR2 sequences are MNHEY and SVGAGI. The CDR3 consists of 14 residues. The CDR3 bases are TGTGCCAGCAGTTACGCCGGACAGCACTACGAGCAGTACTTC. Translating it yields CASSYAGQHYEQYF.

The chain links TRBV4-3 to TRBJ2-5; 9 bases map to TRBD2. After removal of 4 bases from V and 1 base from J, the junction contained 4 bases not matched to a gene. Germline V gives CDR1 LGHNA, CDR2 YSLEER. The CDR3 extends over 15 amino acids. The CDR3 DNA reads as TGCGCCAGCAGCCGAATGACTAGCGGCCAAGAGACCCAGTACTTC. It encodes CASSRMTSGQETQYF.

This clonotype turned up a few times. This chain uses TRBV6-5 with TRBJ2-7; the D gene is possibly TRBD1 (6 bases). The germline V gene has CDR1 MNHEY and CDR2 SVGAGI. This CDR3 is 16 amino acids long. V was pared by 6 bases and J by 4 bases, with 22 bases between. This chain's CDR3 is CASRSPGTRNIYEQYF. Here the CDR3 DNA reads TGTGCCAGCAGAAGCCCCGGGACAAGGAACATATACGAGCAGTACTTC.

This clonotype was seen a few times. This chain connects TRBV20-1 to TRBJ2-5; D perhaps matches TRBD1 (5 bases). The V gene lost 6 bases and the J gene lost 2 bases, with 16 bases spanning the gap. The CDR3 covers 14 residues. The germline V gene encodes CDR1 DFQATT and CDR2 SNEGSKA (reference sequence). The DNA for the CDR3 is TGCAGTGCACAGACATCCAGGGTTCAAGAGACCCAGTACTTC. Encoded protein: CSAQTSRVQETQYF.

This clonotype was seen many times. As DNA, the CDR3 is TGCAGCGTTGCCGGAGACTGGGCTAGCGGGAATCGGAGAAAAGAGACCCAGTACTTC. Translated: CSVAGDWASGNRRKETQYF. The rearrangement uses TRBV29-1 and TRBJ2-5; 9 bases are shared with TRBD2. Trimming at V came to 4 bases and at J to 3 bases, leaving 21 bases not matched to a gene. The V gene's germline CDR1 is SQVTM and CDR2 ANQGSEA. The CDR3 runs to 19 residues.

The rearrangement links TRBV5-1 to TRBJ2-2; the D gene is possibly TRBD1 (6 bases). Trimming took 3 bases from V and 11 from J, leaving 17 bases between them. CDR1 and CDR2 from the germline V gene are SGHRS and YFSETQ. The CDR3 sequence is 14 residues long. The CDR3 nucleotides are TGCGCCAGCAGCTCCCGAACAGGGCAGGGAGAGCTGTTTTTT. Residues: CASSSRTGQGELFF.

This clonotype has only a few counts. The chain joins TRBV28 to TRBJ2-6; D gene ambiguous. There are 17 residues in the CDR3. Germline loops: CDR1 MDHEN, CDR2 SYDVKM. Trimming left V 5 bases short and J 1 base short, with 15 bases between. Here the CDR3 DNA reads TGTGCCAGCAGTCCCCCCCTGACGCTGTCTGGGGCCAACGTCCTGACTTTC. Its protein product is CASSPPLTLSGANVLTF.

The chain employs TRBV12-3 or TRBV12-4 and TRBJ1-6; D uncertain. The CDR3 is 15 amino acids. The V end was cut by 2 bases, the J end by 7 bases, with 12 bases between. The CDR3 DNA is TGTGCCAGCAGTTTAAGGTCAGGAGGGAATTCACCCCTCCACTTT. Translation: CASSLRSGGNSPLHF.

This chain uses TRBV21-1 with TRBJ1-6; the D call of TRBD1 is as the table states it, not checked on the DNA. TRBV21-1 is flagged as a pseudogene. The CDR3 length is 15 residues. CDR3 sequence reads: CASSIPGTGHLTLHF. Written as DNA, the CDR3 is TGTGCCAGCAGTATCCCCGGGACAGGCCATTTAACCCTCCACTTT.